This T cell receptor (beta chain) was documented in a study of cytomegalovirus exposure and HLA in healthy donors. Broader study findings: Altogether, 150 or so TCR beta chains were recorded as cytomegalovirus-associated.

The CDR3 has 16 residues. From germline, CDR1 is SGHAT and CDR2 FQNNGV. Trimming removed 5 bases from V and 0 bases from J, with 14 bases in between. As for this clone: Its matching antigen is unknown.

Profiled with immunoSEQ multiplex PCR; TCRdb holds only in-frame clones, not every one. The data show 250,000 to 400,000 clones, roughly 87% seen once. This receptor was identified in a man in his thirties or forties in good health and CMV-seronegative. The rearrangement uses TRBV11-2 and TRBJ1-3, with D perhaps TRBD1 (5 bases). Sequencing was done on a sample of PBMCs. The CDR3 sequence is CASSPRQTVSGNTIYF. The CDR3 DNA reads TGTGCCAGCAGCCCGCGCCAGACAGTCTCTGGAAACACCATATATTTT.